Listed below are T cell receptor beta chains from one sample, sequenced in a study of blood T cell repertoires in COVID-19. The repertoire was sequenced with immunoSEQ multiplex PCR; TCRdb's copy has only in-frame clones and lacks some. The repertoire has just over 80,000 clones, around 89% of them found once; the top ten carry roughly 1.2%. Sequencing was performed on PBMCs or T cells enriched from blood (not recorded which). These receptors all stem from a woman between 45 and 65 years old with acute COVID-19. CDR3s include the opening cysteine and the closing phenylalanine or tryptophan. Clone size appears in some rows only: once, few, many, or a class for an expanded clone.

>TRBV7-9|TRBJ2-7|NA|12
CASSLLPYEQYF
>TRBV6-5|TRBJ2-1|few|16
CASSYTTSGAYNEQFF
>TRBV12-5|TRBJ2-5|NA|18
CASGFSPRLAGSQETQYF
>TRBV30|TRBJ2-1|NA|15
CAWSVGQNDYNEQFF
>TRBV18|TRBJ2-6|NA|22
CASSMMDWGAGGPLTGANVLTF
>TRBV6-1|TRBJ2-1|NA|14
CASSEGAGWNEQFF
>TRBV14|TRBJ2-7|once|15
CASSKGQGSGAEQYF
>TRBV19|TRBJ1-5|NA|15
CASSIGTARNQPQHF
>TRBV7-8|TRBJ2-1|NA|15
CASSPRTSLYNEQFF
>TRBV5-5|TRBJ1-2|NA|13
CASSLGGYYGYTF
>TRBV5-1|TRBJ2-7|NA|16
CASSLGTSGVLYEQYF
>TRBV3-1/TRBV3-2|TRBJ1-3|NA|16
CASSQAVATAGNTIYF
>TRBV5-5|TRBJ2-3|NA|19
CASSLETRSDRYYTDTQYF
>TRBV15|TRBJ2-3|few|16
CATSRTSGNPTDTQYF
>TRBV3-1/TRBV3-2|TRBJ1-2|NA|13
CASSQDGNYGYTF
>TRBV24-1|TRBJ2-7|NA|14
CATSDLRSNDEQYF
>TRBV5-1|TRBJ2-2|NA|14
CASASGGWTGELFF
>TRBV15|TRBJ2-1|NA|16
CATSGLTSGANNEQFF
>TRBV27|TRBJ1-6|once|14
CASWGGGYNSPLHF
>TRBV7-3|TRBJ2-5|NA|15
CASSLTGGSLETQYF
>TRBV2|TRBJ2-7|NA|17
CASSEARLAGPYYEQYF
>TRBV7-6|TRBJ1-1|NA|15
CASSPPGRGNTEAFF
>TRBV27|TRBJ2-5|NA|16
CASSFGASGNTQTQYF
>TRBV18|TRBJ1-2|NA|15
CASSPPTGVSYGYTF
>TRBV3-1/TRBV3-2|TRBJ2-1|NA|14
CASSQGEGWNEQFF
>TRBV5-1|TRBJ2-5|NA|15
CASSLDRGSSETQYF
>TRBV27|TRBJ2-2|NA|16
CASSLAAGWVNGELFF
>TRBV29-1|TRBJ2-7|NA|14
CSVRISGPGGEQYF
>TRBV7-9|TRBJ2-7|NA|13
CASISTATYEQYF
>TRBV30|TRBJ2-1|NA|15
CAWIAGGRSYNEQFF
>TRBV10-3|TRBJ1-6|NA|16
CAISESRGRQVSPLHF
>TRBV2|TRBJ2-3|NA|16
CASSYQGTESTDTQYF
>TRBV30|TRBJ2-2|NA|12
CAWSPPRGELFF
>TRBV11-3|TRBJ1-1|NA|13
CASSSRGGVGAFF
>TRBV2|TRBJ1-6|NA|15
CASRLRQGGNSPLHF
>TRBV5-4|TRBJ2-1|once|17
CASSHPGSGRTYNEQFF